The clone carrying this T cell receptor (beta chain) showed up many times. Its antigen is undetermined. The data belong to a study of T cells in Graves' hyperthyroidism and ophthalmopathy. Whole-study context: Peripheral blood specimens were obtained at initial diagnosis, prior to any treatment.

Patients aged 18 to 65 had newly diagnosed hyperthyroidism of under 2 months' duration. Patients with uncontrolled infections, other autoimmune diseases, pregnancy or lactation were excluded. Study-wide results and caveats: Among clonotypes expanded in thyroid above 0.001, most were also found in blood.

Amplification targeted TCR beta CDR3 regions from RNA transcripts. The HTBI primer set was used in a first-round RT-PCR of the TCR CDR3. TCRdb used MiXCR to reprocess the multiplex PCR reads, holding one entry per CDR3 protein. Of hundreds of thousands of distinct CDR3 sequences in the sample, around 15% are singletons; the top ten hold 3.5% to 4%. Germline V gene lookup returns CDR1 MDHEN and CDR2 SYDVKM. The CDR3 extends over 16 amino acids. V lost 1 base to trimming and J lost 0 bases, with 10 bases between them. Material for sequencing was blood. The sequence was obtained from a woman in her thirties with Graves' hyperthyroidism. The chain employs TRBV28 and TRBJ2-4; D perhaps matches TRBD2 (6 bases). Here the CDR3 reads CASSLYRGLAKNIQYF. CDR3 coding DNA: TGTGCCAGCAGTTTATACCGGGGACTAGCCAAAAACATTCAGTACTTC.